Included here is one T cell receptor (beta chain) sequence, with context. The data are from a study of cytomegalovirus exposure and HLA in healthy donors. PCR was performed using 60 Vbeta and 13 Jbeta primers. Using immunoSEQ multiplex PCR, the repertoire was profiled, and TCRdb retains in-frame clones only, with some absent. In the table there are about 150,000 clones, 82% of which are singletons. Material: PBMCs. This receptor was taken from a woman aged 45-65 years in good health and CMV-seropositive.

As DNA, the CDR3 is TGTGCCAGCAGCAAGAGCACCGTATACGAGCAGTACTTC. Encoded protein: CASSKSTVYEQYF. The V gene is TRBV7-2, the J gene TRBJ2-7, with unresolved D. The CDR3 spans 13 residues. V lost 5 bases and J 4 bases, leaving 12 bases between the germline ends. Per germline, CDR1 SGHTA and CDR2 FQGNSA.